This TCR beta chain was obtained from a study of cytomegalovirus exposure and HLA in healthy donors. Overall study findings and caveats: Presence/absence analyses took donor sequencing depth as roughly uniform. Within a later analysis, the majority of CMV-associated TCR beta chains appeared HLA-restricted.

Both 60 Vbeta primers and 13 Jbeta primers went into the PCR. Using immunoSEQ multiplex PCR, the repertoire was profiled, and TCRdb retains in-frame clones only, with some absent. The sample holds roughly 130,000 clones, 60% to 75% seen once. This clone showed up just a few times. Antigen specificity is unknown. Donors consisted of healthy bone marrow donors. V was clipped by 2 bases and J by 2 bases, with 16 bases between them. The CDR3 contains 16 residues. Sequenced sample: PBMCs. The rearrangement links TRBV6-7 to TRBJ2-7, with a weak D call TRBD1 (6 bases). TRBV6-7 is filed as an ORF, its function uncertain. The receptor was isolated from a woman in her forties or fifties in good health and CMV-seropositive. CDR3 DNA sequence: TGTGCCAGCAGTTACGGGACACTCGGTCCTCCCTACGAGCAGTACTTC. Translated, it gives CASSYGTLGPPYEQYF.